This T cell receptor (beta chain) was identified during a study of Ad26.COV2.S vaccination and SARS-CoV-2 variants. Sample treatment: roughly 18 received Ad26.COV2.S at low or high dose, single or two shots; about 5 received placebo; per-sample allocation not given. The samples were gathered on day 63 after the first injection of vaccine or placebo. The repertoire was sequenced with immunoSEQ multiplex PCR; TCRdb's copy has only in-frame clones and lacks some. The data show roughly 500,000 clones, with 89% seen just once and around 2.5% held by the top ten. The CDR3 extends over 14 amino acids. Trimming took 5 bases from V and 6 from J, leaving 14 bases between them. CDR1 and CDR2 (germline): LNHDA, SQIVND (reference sequence).

The source material was peripheral blood, sampled in a trial of Ad26.COV2.S vaccine versus placebo. The gene calls are TRBV19 and TRBJ2-1, with D uncertain. This sequence originates from a person between 18 and 65 years old who received the Ad26.COV2.S COVID-19 vaccine or a placebo. The CDR3 DNA sequence: TGTGCCAGTAGTCCACTACTTGCTCGCAATGAGCAGTTCTTC. It specifies CASSPLLARNEQFF. The full variable domain, rest sourced from reference TRBV19 and TRBJ2-1, is DGGITQSPKYLFRKEGQNVTLSCEQNLNHDAMYWYRQDPGQGLRLIYYSQIVNDFQKGDIAEGYSVSREKKESFPLTVTSAQKNPTAFYLCASSPLLARNEQFFGPGTRLTVL.